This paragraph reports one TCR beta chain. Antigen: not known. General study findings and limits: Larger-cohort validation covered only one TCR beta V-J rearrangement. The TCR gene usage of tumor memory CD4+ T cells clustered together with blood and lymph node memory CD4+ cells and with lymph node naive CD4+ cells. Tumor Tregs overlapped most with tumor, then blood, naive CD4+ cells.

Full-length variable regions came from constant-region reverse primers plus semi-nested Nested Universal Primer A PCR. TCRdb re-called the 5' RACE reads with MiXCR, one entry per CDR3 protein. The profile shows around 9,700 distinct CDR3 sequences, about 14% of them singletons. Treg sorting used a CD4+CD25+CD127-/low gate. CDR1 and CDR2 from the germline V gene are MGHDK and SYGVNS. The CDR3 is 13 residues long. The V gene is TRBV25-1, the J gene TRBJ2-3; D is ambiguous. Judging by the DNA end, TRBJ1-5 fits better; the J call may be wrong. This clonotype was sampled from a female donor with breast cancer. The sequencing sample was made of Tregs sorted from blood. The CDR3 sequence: CASSTKLWDTQHF. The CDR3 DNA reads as TGTGCCAGCAGCACGAAACTTTGGGATACGCAGCATTTT.